One and the same sample provided the 19 T cell receptor beta chains below, sequenced in a study of T cell responses to AZD1222 COVID-19 vaccine. This table comes from immunoSEQ multiplex PCR, and its TCRdb copy is limited to in-frame clones, with some not included. The sample includes 140,000 to 150,000 clones, approximately 92% of them seen just once. The sequencing here drew on peripheral blood, taken on day 0 of AZD1222 vaccination. Receptor source: an adult in good health.

The chain joins TRBV4-1 to TRBJ1-4; TRBD1 aligns across 10 bases. With 2 bases clipped from V and 10 bases from J, the junction kept 7 bases outside the gene matches. Germline CDR1 is MGHRA and CDR2 is YSYEKL. The CDR3 consists of 15 residues. CDR3 amino acids: CASSQTWTGGPKLFF. The CDR3 DNA reads TGCGCCAGCAGCCAAACCTGGACAGGGGGGCCAAAACTGTTTTTT.

The V and J genes are TRBV7-3 and TRBJ1-5, with a tentative D call TRBD1 (5 bases). The CDR3 runs 15 residues. The germline CDR1 and CDR2 sequences are SGHTA and FQGTGA. V was pared by 2 bases and J by 3 bases, with 11 bases between. CDR3 residues: CASSLSGHLNQPQHF. The CDR3 DNA sequence: TGTGCCAGCAGCTTATCCGGACACCTCAATCAGCCCCAGCATTTT.

The rearrangement uses TRBV4-1 and TRBJ1-3, with D possibly TRBD1 on 5 matching bases. Trimming left V 1 base short and J 0 bases short, with 10 bases between. The CDR3 spans 16 residues. Germline CDR1 reads MGHRA; CDR2 reads YSYEKL. CDR3 in amino acids: CASSQVGGDSGNTIYF. DNA of the CDR3: TGCGCCAGCAGCCAAGTTGGAGGGGACTCTGGAAACACCATATATTTT.

The chain employs TRBV7-9 and TRBJ1-1; 7 positions match TRBD1. With 4 bases clipped from V and 7 bases from J, the junction kept 9 bases outside the gene matches. The CDR3 loop spans 14 amino acids. Per germline, CDR1 SEHNR and CDR2 FQNEAQ (reference sequence). For the CDR3, the DNA is TGTGCCAGCAGCTCTTTCGGGACAGTGGGTGAAGCTTTCTTT. Residues: CASSSFGTVGEAFF.

This chain uses TRBV7-8 with TRBJ2-7; 9 positions agree with TRBD1. Trimming cost V 5 bases and J 7 bases; bases outside gene matches: 15. Germline CDR1 SGHVS, CDR2 FQNEAQ. The CDR3 loop spans 16 amino acids. The CDR3 here is CASSAISGDREFEQYF. CDR3 nucleotide sequence: TGTGCCAGCAGCGCAATTTCGGGGGACAGGGAGTTTGAGCAGTACTTC.

Only one count was recorded for this clone. The rearrangement uses TRBV10-3 and TRBJ2-5; possible D gene TRBD2, 6 bases. The germline V gene has CDR1 ENHRY and CDR2 SYGVKD. The CDR3 totals 13 residues. Trimming left V 11 bases short and J 1 base short, with 14 bases between. CDR3 residues: CALSRGLQETQYF. The DNA for the CDR3 is TGTGCCTTATCGCGGGGTCTCCAAGAGACCCAGTACTTC.

This chain links TRBV5-4 with TRBJ1-2; a possible D gene is TRBD1 (5 bases). The germline V and J ends were trimmed by 0 bases and 8 bases, with 23 bases remaining between them. This CDR3 contains 17 residues. In germline, CDR1 is SGHNT, CDR2 YYREEE (reference sequence). The CDR3 is CASSLVGGGVGLRGYTF. For the CDR3, the DNA is TGTGCCAGCAGCTTGGTCGGGGGGGGAGTTGGTTTAAGGGGCTACACCTTC.

The rearrangement uses TRBV7-9 and TRBJ2-7; perhaps D is TRBD1 or TRBD2 (5 bases each). Per germline, CDR1 SEHNR and CDR2 FQNEAQ (reference sequence). Trimming shortened V by 5 bases and J by 0 bases, and 20 bases separated the two germline ends. The CDR3 runs 17 residues. CDR3 amino acids: CASSRPPGRITSYEQYF. CDR3 in DNA: TGTGCCAGCAGCAGACCGCCGGGACGTATTACCTCCTACGAGCAGTACTTC.

As for this clone: The identical CDR3 is also encoded by other nucleotide sequences in the sample. CDR3 nucleotide sequence: TGTGCCAGCAGCAAAGGGGAGACCCAGTACTTC. Protein product: CASSKGETQYF. The V and J genes are TRBV21-1 and TRBJ2-5. TRBV21-1 is listed as a pseudogene. This CDR3 has 11 residues.

This clone was observed a single time. The gene calls are TRBV6-5 and TRBJ1-1, with D perhaps TRBD1 (5 bases). V lost 7 bases to trimming and J lost 6 bases, with 21 bases between them. This CDR3 spans 15 amino acids. Germline CDR1 MNHEY, CDR2 SVGAGI. The CDR3 bases are TGTGCCAGCATTCCAACCTCCGGGACCAAGGCTGAAGCTTTCTTT. Protein: CASIPTSGTKAEAFF.

The J gene is TRBJ2-2, the V gene TRBV9, with 8 positions matching TRBD2. Germline V gene sequence: CDR1 SGDLS, CDR2 YYNGEE. The CDR3 loop spans 17 amino acids. V lost 2 bases and J lost 1; bases outside the gene matches: 7. The CDR3 spells CASSVSAGVLNTGELFF. CDR3 DNA sequence: TGTGCCAGCAGCGTTTCAGCGGGAGTTCTGAACACCGGGGAGCTGTTTTTT. The whole variable domain, remainder taken from reference TRBV9 and TRBJ2-2, is DSGVTQTPKHLITATGQRVTLRCSPRSGDLSVYWYQQSLDQGLQFLIQYYNGEERAKGNILERFSAQQFPDLHSELNLSSLELGDSALYFCASSVSAGVLNTGELFFGEGSRLTVL.

This sequence joins TRBV12-3 or TRBV12-4 and TRBJ1-2; the D is unclear. V lost 5 bases, J lost 6 bases, and 13 bases lay in between. The CDR3 extends over 13 amino acids. For the CDR3, the DNA is TGTGCCAGCAGTCTCATCCCGGGAAATGGCTACACCTTC. Residues: CASSLIPGNGYTF.

The rearrangement joins TRBV5-1 to TRBJ2-5; TRBD2 matches at 9 bases. The CDR3 is 15 residues long. Unmatched junction bases numbered 3, after V lost 0 bases and J lost 3 bases. Per the germline V gene, CDR1 is SGHRS and CDR2 is YFSETQ. The CDR3 sequence: CASSLAASGEETQYF. The DNA of the CDR3 is TGCGCCAGCAGCTTGGCGGCTAGCGGGGAAGAGACCCAGTACTTC.

The chain carries TRBV20-1 and TRBJ2-7; D unresolved. Trimming removed 6 bases from V and 2 bases from J, with 8 bases in between. The CDR3 has 11 amino acids. Germline CDR1 DFQATT, CDR2 SNEGSKA (reference sequence). In DNA, the CDR3 is TGCAGTGCAGCCGATACCTACGAGCAGTACTTC. Protein: CSAADTYEQYF.

The chain joins TRBV18 to TRBJ2-7, with 7 bases that match TRBD1. Germline V gene data show CDR1 as KGHSH and CDR2 as LQKENI. With 6 bases clipped from V and 0 bases from J, the junction kept 5 bases outside the gene matches. The CDR3 sequence is 14 residues long. As DNA, the CDR3 is TGTGCCAGCTCGTCCGGGACAGCCTCCTACGAGCAGTACTTC. It translates to CASSSGTASYEQYF.

The rearrangement joins TRBV6-1 to TRBJ1-4, with a weak D call TRBD1 (6 bases). CDR3 length equals 17 residues. V was shortened by 1 base and J by 2 bases, with 14 bases between the two germline ends. In germline, CDR1 is MNHNS, CDR2 SASEGT. DNA of the CDR3: TGTGCCAGCAGTGAAGATCGACGGGGGCTGACTAATGAAAAACTGTTTTTT. It specifies CASSEDRRGLTNEKLFF.

CDR3 loop: CACSQGGSNQPQHF. The DNA for the CDR3 is TGTGCCTGTTCACAGGGCGGGAGCAATCAGCCCCAGCATTTT. This chain joins TRBV30 and TRBJ1-5, with D perhaps TRBD1 (6 bases). Trimming left V 6 bases short and J 1 base short, with 13 bases between. Germline V CDR1 and CDR2: GTSNPN, SVGIG (reference sequence). CDR3 length equals 14 residues.

The rearrangement joins TRBV6-2 or TRBV6-3 to TRBJ2-5; D call uncertain. V was shortened by 2 bases and J by 0 bases, with 16 bases between the two germline ends. The CDR3 totals 17 residues. Germline V gives CDR1 MNHEY, CDR2 SVGEGT. The CDR3 DNA sequence: TGTGCCAGCAGTTACAATCCGATTCTAGGGTACCAAGAGACCCAGTACTTC. Protein sequence: CASSYNPILGYQETQYF.

The chain has TRBV2 and TRBJ1-2; no reliable D call. Germline V gives CDR1 SNHLY, CDR2 FYNNEI. This CDR3 contains 13 residues. Trimming took 9 bases from V and 0 from J, leaving 11 bases between them. In DNA form, the CDR3 reads TGTGCCAGTGGACTCGCCCCTAACTATGGCTACACCTTC. It encodes CASGLAPNYGYTF.